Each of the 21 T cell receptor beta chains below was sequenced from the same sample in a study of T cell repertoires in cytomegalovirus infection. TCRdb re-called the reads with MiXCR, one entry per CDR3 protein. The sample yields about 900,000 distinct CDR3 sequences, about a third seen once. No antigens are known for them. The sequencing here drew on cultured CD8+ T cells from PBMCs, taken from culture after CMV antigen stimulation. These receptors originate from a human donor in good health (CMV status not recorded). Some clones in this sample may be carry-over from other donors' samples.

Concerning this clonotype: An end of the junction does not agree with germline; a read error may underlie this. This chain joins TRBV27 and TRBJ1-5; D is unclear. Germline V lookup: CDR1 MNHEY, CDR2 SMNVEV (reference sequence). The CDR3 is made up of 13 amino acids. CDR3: CASSLSSNQSQHF. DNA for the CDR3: TGTGCCAGCAGTTTATCATCGAATCAGTCCCAGCATTTT.

CDR3 bases: TGTGCCAGCAGCGAGGACAGGAAGCAGTACTTC. Amino acids: CASSEDRKQYF. The chain couples TRBV7-6 to TRBJ2-7; 7 bases match TRBD1. CDR3 length: 11 residues. Germline assignment: CDR1 SGHVS and CDR2 FNYEAQ. The junction had 3 bases not matched to a gene; V was cut back by 5 bases and J by 8 bases. Full variable domain (rest looked up from reference TRBV7-6 and TRBJ2-7): GAGVSQSPRYKVTKRGQDVALRCDPISGHVSLYWYRQALGQGPEFLTYFNYEAQQDKSGLPNDRFSAERPEGSISTLTIQRTEQRDSAMYRCASSEDRKQYFGPGTRLTVT.

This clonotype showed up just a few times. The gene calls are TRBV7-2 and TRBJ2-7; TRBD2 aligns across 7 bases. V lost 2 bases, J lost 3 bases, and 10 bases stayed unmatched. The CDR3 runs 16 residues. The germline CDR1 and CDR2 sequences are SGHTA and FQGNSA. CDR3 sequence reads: CASSLTSMGGIYEQYV. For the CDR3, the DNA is TGTGCCAGCAGCTTAACCTCCATGGGGGGGATCTACGAGCAGTACGTC.

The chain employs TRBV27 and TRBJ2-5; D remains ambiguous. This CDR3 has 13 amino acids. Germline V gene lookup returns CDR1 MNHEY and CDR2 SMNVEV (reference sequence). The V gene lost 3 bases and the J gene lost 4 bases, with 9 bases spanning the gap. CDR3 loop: CASSFGWGETQYF. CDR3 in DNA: TGTGCCAGCAGTTTCGGATGGGGAGAGACCCAGTACTTC.

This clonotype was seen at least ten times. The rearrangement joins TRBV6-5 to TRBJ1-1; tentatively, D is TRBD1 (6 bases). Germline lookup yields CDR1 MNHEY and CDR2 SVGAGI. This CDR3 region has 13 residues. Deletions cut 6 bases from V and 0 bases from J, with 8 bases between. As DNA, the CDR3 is TGTGCCAGCAGACAGGGACTGAACACTGAAGCTTTCTTT. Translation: CASRQGLNTEAFF.

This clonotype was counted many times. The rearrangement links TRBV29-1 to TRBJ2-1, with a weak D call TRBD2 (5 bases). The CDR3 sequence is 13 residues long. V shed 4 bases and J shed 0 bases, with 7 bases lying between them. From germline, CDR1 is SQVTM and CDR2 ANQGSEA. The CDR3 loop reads CSVVGSSYNEQFF. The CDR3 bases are TGCAGCGTTGTAGGGAGCTCCTACAATGAGCAGTTCTTC.

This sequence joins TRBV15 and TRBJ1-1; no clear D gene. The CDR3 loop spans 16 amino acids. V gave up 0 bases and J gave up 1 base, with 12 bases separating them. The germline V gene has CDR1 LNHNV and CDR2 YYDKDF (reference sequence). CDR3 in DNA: TGTGCCACCAGCAGAGACCGCGGGTGGGAGAACACTGAAGCTTTCTTT. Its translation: CATSRDRGWENTEAFF.

Here the CDR3 reads CASSPDTGGLGTQYF. CDR3 nucleotide sequence: TGTGCCAGCAGCCCCGATACGGGGGGCCTGGGGACCCAGTACTTC. The V gene is TRBV9, the J gene TRBJ2-5, with D perhaps TRBD2 (7 bases). The CDR3 sequence is 15 residues long. V lost 4 bases to trimming and J lost 7 bases, with 20 bases between them. Looked up from germline, CDR1 is SGDLS and CDR2 is YYNGEE.

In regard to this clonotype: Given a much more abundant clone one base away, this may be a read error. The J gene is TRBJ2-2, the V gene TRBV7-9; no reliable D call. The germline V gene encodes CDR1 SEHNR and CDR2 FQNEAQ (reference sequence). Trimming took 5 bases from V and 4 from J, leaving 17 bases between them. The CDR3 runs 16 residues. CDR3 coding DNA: TGTGCCAGCAGCCCCCCTCACGGGTTGAGCACCGGGGAGCTGTTTTTT. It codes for CASSPPHGLSTGELFF.

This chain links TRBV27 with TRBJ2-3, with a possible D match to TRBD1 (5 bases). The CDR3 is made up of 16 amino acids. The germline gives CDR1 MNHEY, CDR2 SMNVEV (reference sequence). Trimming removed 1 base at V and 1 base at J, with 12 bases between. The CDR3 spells CASSLFRGPGTDTQYF. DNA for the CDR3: TGTGCCAGCAGTTTATTTAGGGGCCCTGGCACAGATACGCAGTATTTT.

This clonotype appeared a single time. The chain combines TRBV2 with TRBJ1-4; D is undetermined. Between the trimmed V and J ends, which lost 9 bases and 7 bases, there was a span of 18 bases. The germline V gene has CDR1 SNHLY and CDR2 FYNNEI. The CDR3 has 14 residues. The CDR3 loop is CASGVTEAIEKLFF. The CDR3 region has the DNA TGTGCCAGTGGTGTAACCGAAGCCATTGAAAAACTGTTTTTT.

CDR3 in DNA: TGTGCCAGCAGCTTGGTCGAGACAGGGTTAAATGAGCAGTTCTTC. It encodes CASSLVETGLNEQFF. V is TRBV5-6 and J is TRBJ2-1; 7 bases align to TRBD1. Unmatched junction bases numbered 7, after V lost 0 bases and J lost 7 bases. This CDR3 comprises 15 residues. The germline V gene encodes CDR1 SGHDT and CDR2 YYEEEE.

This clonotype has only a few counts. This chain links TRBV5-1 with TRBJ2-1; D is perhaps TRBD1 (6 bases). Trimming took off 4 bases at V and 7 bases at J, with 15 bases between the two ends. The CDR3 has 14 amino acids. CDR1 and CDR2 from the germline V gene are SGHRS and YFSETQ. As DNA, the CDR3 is TGCGCCAGCAGCAGTCGACTAACAGGGAATGAGCAGTTCTTC. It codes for CASSSRLTGNEQFF. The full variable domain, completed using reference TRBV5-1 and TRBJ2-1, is KAGVTQTPRYLIKTRGQQVTLSCSPISGHRSVSWYQQTPGQGLQFLFEYFSETQRNKGNFPGRFSGRQFSNSRSEMNVSTLELGDSALYLCASSSRLTGNEQFFGPGTRLTVL.

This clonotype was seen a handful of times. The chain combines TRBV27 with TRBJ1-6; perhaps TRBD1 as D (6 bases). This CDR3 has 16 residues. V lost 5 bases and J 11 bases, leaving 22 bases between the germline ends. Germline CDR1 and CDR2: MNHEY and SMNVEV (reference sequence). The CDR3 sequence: CASSTRIQGVGPPLHF. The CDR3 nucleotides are TGTGCCAGCAGTACCCGGATACAGGGCGTAGGGCCACCCCTCCACTTT.

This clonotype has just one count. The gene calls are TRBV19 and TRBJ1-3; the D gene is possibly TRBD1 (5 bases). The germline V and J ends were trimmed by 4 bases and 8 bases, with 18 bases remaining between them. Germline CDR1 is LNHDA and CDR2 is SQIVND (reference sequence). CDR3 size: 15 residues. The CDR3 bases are TGTGCCAGTAGTACCTGGGACCCTGCGGTGGACACCATATATTTT. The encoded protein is CASSTWDPAVDTIYF.

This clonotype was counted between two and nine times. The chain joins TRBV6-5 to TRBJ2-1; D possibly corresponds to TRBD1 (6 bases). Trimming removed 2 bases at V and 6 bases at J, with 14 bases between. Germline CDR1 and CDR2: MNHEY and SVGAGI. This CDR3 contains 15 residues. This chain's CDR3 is CASSYAGDWGNEQFF. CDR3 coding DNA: TGTGCCAGCAGTTACGCAGGGGATTGGGGCAATGAGCAGTTCTTC.

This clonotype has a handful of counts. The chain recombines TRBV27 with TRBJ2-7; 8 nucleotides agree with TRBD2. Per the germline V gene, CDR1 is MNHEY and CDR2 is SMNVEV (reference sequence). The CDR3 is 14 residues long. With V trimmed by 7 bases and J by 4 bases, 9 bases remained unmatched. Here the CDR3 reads CASNPTGGVYEQYF. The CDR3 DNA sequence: TGTGCCAGCAACCCAACGGGGGGGGTTTACGAGCAGTACTTC.

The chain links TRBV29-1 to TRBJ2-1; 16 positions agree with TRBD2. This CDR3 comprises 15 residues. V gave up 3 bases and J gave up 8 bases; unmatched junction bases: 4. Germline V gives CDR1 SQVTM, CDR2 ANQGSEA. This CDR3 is CSVDGTSGGVYEQFF. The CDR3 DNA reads TGCAGCGTTGATGGGACTAGCGGGGGGGTCTATGAGCAGTTCTTC.

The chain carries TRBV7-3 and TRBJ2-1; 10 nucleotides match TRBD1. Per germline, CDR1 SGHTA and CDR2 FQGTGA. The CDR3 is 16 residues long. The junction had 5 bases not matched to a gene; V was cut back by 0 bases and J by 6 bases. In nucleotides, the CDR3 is TGTGCCAGCAGCTTAACGGGGGGACAGGGGATCAATGAGCAGTTCTTC. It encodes CASSLTGGQGINEQFF.

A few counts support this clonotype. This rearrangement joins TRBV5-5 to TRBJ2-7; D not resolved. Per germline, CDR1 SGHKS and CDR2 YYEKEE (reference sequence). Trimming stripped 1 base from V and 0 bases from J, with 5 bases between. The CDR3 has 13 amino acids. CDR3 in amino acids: CASSLYVSYEQYF. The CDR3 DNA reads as TGTGCCAGCAGCTTGTACGTCTCCTACGAGCAGTACTTC.

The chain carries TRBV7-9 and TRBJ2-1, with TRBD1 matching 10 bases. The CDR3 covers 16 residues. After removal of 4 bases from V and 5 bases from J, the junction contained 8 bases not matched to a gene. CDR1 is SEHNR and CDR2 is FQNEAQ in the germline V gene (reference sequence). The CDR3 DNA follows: TGTGCCAGCAGCTCGTCTCGGGACAGGGGCCACAATGAGCAGTTCTTC. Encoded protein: CASSSSRDRGHNEQFF.